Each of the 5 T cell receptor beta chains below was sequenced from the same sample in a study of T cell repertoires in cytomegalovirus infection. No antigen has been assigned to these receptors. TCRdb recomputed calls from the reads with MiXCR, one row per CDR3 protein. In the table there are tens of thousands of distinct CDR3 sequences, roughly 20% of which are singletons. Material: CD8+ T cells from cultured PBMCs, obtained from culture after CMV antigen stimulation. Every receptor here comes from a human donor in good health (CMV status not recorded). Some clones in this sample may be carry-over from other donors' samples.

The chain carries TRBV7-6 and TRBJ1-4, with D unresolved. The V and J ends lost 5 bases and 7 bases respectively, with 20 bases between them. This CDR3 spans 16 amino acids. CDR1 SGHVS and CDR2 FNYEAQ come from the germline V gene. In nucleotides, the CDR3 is TGTGCCAGCAGCCCCGAATCCGCCCCGGCTGGTGAAAAACTGTTTTTT. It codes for CASSPESAPAGEKLFF.

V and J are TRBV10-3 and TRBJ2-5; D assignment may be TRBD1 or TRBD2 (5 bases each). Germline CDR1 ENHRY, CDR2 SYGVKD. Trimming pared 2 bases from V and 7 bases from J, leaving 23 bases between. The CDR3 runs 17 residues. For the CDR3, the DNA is TGTGCCATCAGTGAGCAATTTCACGAGGGACCATGGGCGACCCAGTACTTC. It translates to CAISEQFHEGPWATQYF.

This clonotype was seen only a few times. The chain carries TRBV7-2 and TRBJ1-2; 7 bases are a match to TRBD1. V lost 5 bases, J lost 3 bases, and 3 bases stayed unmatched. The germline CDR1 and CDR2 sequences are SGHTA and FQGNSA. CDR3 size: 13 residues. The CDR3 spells CASSQGEDYGYTF. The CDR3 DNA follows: TGTGCCAGCAGCCAGGGGGAGGACTATGGCTACACCTTC.

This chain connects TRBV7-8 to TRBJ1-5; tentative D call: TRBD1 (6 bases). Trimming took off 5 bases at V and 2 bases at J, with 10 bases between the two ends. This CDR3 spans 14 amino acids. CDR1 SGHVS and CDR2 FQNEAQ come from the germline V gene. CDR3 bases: TGTGCCAGCAGCCCGAGGGGGGGCAATCAGCCCCAGCATTTT. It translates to CASSPRGGNQPQHF.

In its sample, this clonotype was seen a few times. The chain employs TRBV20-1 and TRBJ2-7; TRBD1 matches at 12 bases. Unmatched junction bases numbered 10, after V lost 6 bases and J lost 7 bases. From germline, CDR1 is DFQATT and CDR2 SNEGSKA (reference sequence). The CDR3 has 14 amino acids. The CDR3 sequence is CSAPRGQGAEEQYF. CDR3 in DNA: TGCAGTGCCCCCCGGGGACAGGGGGCTGAGGAGCAGTACTTC.